This T cell receptor beta chain originates from a study of cytomegalovirus exposure and HLA in healthy donors. Study outcomes and limitations: In a later analysis, donors in an Asian-associated ancestry cluster reportedly had fewer N-insertions in productive TCRs than the cohort mean. TCR beta V- and J-gene trimming was later associated with a missense DCLRE1C variant. Most of the TCR beta V segments (in an earlier analysis) were productive either about 90% or about 30% of the time.

PCR involved 60 Vbeta and 13 Jbeta primers. Under the authors' procedure: A later analysis tallied tens of millions of unique TCR beta chains, 8.5 million to 11 million of them shared. Repertoires were generated with immunoSEQ multiplex PCR, while TCRdb's copy carries only in-frame clones and drops some. The V and J calls and the clone size are those of that table, but D and trimming were determined from the DNA. The profile covers 200,000 to 300,000 clones, with 80% to 90% appearing a single time and about 2% taken by the ten largest. From germline, CDR1 is GTSNPN and CDR2 SVGIG (reference sequence). The CDR3 runs 15 residues. V shed 2 bases and J 0 bases; nucleotides not matched to a gene: 6. A note on this clone: Its antigen is unknown.

This clonotype originated in a woman in her 40s in good health and CMV-seropositive. The chain employs TRBV30 and TRBJ1-1; 7 bases map to TRBD1. Specimen: PBMCs. CDR3 residues: CAWSKGAWMNTEAFF. The CDR3 DNA reads as TGTGCCTGGAGTAAGGGGGCCTGGATGAACACTGAAGCTTTCTTT.